This TCR beta chain was retrieved from a study of CD8 T cells in Susac syndrome. In germline, CDR1 is LGHDT, CDR2 YNNKEL (reference sequence). The CDR3 contains 15 residues. V was pared by 4 bases and J by 5 bases, with 15 bases between. Reverse transcription of roughly 0.5 to 1 ug RNA used random hexamers. Using its own MiXCR run on the immunoSEQ multiplex PCR reads, TCRdb lists one record per CDR3 protein. The sample records roughly 200,000 distinct CDR3 sequences, over 85% being singletons. The source of this sequence is a human donor in good health. The chain is built from TRBV3-1 and TRBJ2-1, with D perhaps matching TRBD1 (5 bases). Sequencing was carried out using CD4+ T cells from PBMCs. The CDR3, as DNA: TGTGCCAGCAGCCGTATCACACAGGCCAACAATGAGCAGTTCTTC. Translating it yields CASSRITQANNEQFF.